Listed below are T cell receptor beta chains from one sample, sequenced in a study of T cell responses to AZD1222 COVID-19 vaccine. This table comes from immunoSEQ multiplex PCR, and its TCRdb copy is limited to in-frame clones, with some not included. Of about 78,000 clones listed, 90% are singletons. The specimen was peripheral blood, collected 28 days after the second AZD1222 dose. These receptors all stem from an adult who received the AZD1222 COVID-19 vaccine. Both conserved end residues are part of each CDR3. The D gene is left open where the match is weak. Some rows have no size entry. The others give once, few or many, or a class for an expanded clone.

>TRBJ1-2|TRBV29-1|.|TRBD1
CSVSSFFGQGDGYTF
TGCAGCGTTTCGTCTTTTTTTGGACAGGGCGATGGCTACACCTTC
>TRBJ1-1|TRBV7-3|.|.
CASSLPGTEAFF
TGTGCCAGCAGCTTACCGGGCACTGAAGCTTTCTTT
>TRBJ2-3|TRBV30|.|.
CAWGGGTDTQYF
TGTGCCTGGGGGGGAGGCACAGATACGCAGTATTTT
>TRBJ1-3|TRBV6-6|.|.
CASSSGDSGNTIYF
TGTGCCAGCAGTTCGGGTGACTCTGGAAACACCATATATTTT
>TRBJ2-3|TRBV12-3/TRBV12-4|.|.
CASSFADTQYF
TGTGCCAGCAGTTTCGCAGATACGCAGTATTTT
>TRBJ1-2|TRBV11-3|.|.
CASSPRRGYGYTF
TGTGCCAGCAGTCCCCGACGGGGATATGGCTACACCTTC
>TRBJ1-4|TRBV18|.|.
CASNGGRVEKLFF
TGTGCCAGTAACGGGGGTAGAGTCGAAAAACTGTTTTTT
>TRBJ2-1|TRBV9|.|TRBD2
CASSPEPGLAGGGGGNEQFF
TGTGCCAGCAGCCCAGAACCGGGACTAGCGGGAGGTGGCGGCGGCAATGAGCAGTTCTTC
>TRBJ1-1|TRBV7-3|.|.
CASSPEGNTEAFF
TGTGCCAGCAGCCCGGAGGGGAACACTGAAGCTTTCTTT
>TRBJ2-7|TRBV5-4|.|.
CASSSPGAAEQYF
TGTGCCAGCAGCTCCCCGGGCGCAGCCGAGCAGTACTTC
>TRBJ1-1|TRBV7-3|.|.
CASEGGFRGQAFF
TGTGCCAGCGAAGGAGGGTTTAGGGGCCAAGCTTTCTTT
>TRBJ1-4|TRBV4-2|.|.
CASSQQVRGEKLFF
TGTGCCAGCAGTCAGCAGGTTCGTGGTGAAAAACTGTTTTTT
>TRBJ1-1|TRBV5-1|.|.
CASSFGPRPTTEAFF
TGCGCCAGCAGCTTTGGGCCCCGGCCGACCACTGAAGCTTTCTTT
>TRBJ2-5|TRBV15|.|.
CATSRAYRNQETQYF
TGTGCCACCAGCAGAGCCTATAGGAACCAAGAGACCCAGTACTTC
>TRBJ1-1|TRBV19|.|.
CASSSPTGQNTEAFF
TGTGCCAGTAGTTCCCCGACGGGACAGAACACTGAAGCTTTCTTT
>TRBJ1-1|TRBV11-3|.|.
CASSLGVVLEAFF
TGTGCCAGCAGCTTGGGGGTAGTCCTTGAAGCTTTCTTT
>TRBJ2-5|TRBV29-1|.|.
CSVGLTASETQYF
TGCAGCGTTGGGCTGACCGCCTCAGAGACCCAGTACTTC
>TRBJ1-2|TRBV5-4|few|.
CASSAWFGGWVGRDGYTF
TGTGCCAGCAGCGCCTGGTTCGGGGGCTGGGTAGGACGCGATGGCTACACCTTC
>TRBJ1-1|TRBV5-1|.|.
CASSFAGTEAFF
TGCGCCAGCAGCTTCGCAGGGACTGAAGCTTTCTTT
>TRBJ2-1|TRBV5-1|.|TRBD2
CASSPGLAGDSSYNEQFF
TGCGCCAGCAGCCCGGGACTAGCGGGAGATAGTTCCTACAATGAGCAGTTCTTC
>TRBJ2-3|TRBV11-3|once|TRBD2
CASSAGLAMTGTDTQYF
TGTGCCAGCAGCGCGGGACTAGCGATGACGGGCACAGATACGCAGTATTTT
>TRBJ1-2|TRBV9|.|.
CASSLASSSGGYTF
TGTGCCAGCAGCCTAGCTTCGTCTTCCGGTGGCTACACCTTC
>TRBJ1-1|TRBV28|.|.
CASSAPAFTEAFF
TGTGCCAGCAGTGCCCCGGCGTTCACTGAAGCTTTCTTT
>TRBJ2-7|TRBV12-3/TRBV12-4|.|.
CASSLYGSYEQYF
TGTGCCAGCAGTTTATACGGCTCCTACGAGCAGTACTTC
>TRBJ1-1|TRBV29-1|.|.
CSVAMGIAEAFF
TGCAGCGTTGCCATGGGTATCGCTGAAGCTTTCTTT
>TRBJ2-7|TRBV6-5|.|TRBD2
CASSPISSGAYEQYF
TGTGCCAGCAGTCCGATTTCTAGCGGCGCCTACGAGCAGTACTTC
>TRBJ1-4|TRBV6-6|.|TRBD1
CASRDRDRTTEKLFF
TGTGCCAGCAGAGACCGGGACAGAACCACCGAAAAACTGTTTTTT
>TRBJ2-1|TRBV29-1|.|.
CSVFPDGGSSNNEQFF
TGCAGCGTTTTTCCGGACGGAGGGAGTAGCAACAATGAGCAGTTCTTC
>TRBJ1-5|TRBV4-3|.|TRBD1
CASSPIWGTGPSYSNQPQHF
TGCGCCAGCAGCCCAATCTGGGGGACAGGTCCGTCTTATAGCAATCAGCCCCAGCATTTT
>TRBJ1-1|TRBV11-3|.|.
CASSSPQRRNTEAFF
TGTGCCAGCAGCTCACCCCAGCGCAGGAACACTGAAGCTTTCTTT
>TRBJ2-4|TRBV5-1|.|TRBD1
CASSSIQGAGRIQYF
TGCGCCAGCAGCTCCATACAGGGGGCCGGGAGAATTCAGTACTTC
>TRBJ1-6|TRBV7-8|.|TRBD1
CASTLGTGSSPLHF
TGTGCCAGCACCCTAGGGACAGGGAGTTCACCCCTCCACTTT
>TRBJ2-7|TRBV16|.|TRBD1
CASSLTGGSYYEQYF
TGTGCCAGCAGCCTTACAGGGGGCTCCTACTACGAGCAGTACTTC
>TRBJ2-6|TRBV6-2/TRBV6-3|once|.
CASSPDGYRAGANVLTF
TGTGCCAGCAGCCCTGACGGTTACAGGGCTGGGGCCAACGTCCTGACTTTC
>TRBJ1-1|TRBV7-9|once|.
CASSVDMNTEAFF
TGTGCCAGCAGCGTCGACATGAACACTGAAGCTTTCTTT
>TRBJ1-6|TRBV7-9|once|.
CASSLQADSPLHF
TGTGCCAGCAGCTTACAGGCCGACTCACCCCTCCACTTT
>TRBJ1-4|TRBV6-5|.|.
CASSYSDTTSEKLFF
TGTGCCAGCAGTTACTCGGACACCACCAGTGAAAAACTGTTTTTT
>TRBJ2-3|TRBV9|once|.
CASSPYSDTQYF
TGTGCCAGCAGCCCGTACTCGGATACGCAGTATTTT
>TRBJ1-1|TRBV18|.|TRBD1
CASSPLGPGTENTEAFF
TGTGCCAGCTCACCACTAGGCCCCGGGACAGAGAACACTGAAGCTTTCTTT
>TRBJ1-5|TRBV18|.|.
CATKPSDGDQPQHF
TGTGCCACCAAACCAAGCGACGGAGATCAGCCCCAGCATTTT
>TRBJ1-2|TRBV6-5|.|.
CASSPYRGGGYTF
TGTGCCAGCAGTCCCTACCGAGGGGGAGGCTACACCTTC
>TRBJ1-2|TRBV5-1|.|.
CASSQPPSGGYTF
TGCGCCAGCAGCCAGCCCCCATCGGGTGGCTACACCTTC
>TRBJ1-6|TRBV10-3|.|TRBD1
CAISEPGTGGGNSPLHF
TGTGCCATCAGTGAGCCGGGGACAGGGGGCGGTAATTCACCCCTCCACTTT
>TRBJ1-3|TRBV7-3|.|.
CASSLGGSGNTIYF
TGTGCCAGCAGCTTAGGCGGCTCTGGAAACACCATATATTTT
>TRBJ2-1|TRBV11-3|.|.
CASSPWDGKYNEQFF
TGTGCCAGCAGCCCCTGGGACGGCAAGTACAATGAGCAGTTCTTC
>TRBJ2-5|TRBV20-1|few|.
CSGEHQETQYF
TGCAGTGGGGAACACCAAGAGACCCAGTACTTC
>TRBJ1-1|TRBV7-6|.|.
CASSLGTGNTEAFF
TGTGCCAGCAGCTTAGGAACCGGTAACACTGAAGCTTTCTTT
>TRBJ1-5|TRBV15|.|.
CATSRAQLTNQPQHF
TGTGCCACCAGCAGAGCCCAGCTAACCAATCAGCCCCAGCATTTT
>TRBJ2-3|TRBV5-1|.|.
CASSLAGGSGSTDTQYF
TGCGCCAGCAGCTTGGCCGGTGGTAGCGGAAGCACAGATACGCAGTATTTT